One sample yielded the 20 T cell receptor beta chains listed below, sequenced in a study of T-cell memory formation after mild COVID-19. MiXCR was run by TCRdb on the 5' RACE reads, yielding one entry per CDR3 protein. The table lists 100,000 to 130,000 distinct CDR3 sequences, roughly 19% of them singletons. The sample comprised PBMCs or a T cell subset sorted from them (not recorded which). The receptor set was obtained from a young man who had mild COVID-19 (a few samples of this study predate the infection). Cell type and time point are not known.

This clonotype appeared a few times. The genes are TRBV6-5 and TRBJ1-2, with a tentative D call TRBD1 (6 bases). CDR3 size: 12 residues. CDR1 is MNHEY, CDR2 SVGAGI, per germline. Trimming pared 6 bases from V and 6 bases from J, leaving 11 bases between. The CDR3 loop reads CASSLTGNGYTF. The CDR3 nucleotides read TGTGCCAGCAGCTTAACAGGGAATGGCTACACCTTC.

The table lists this clonotype with a few counts. The rearrangement joins TRBV7-8 to TRBJ1-6; 10 nucleotides align to TRBD1. Germline CDR1 is SGHVS and CDR2 is FQNEAQ. The length of the CDR3 is 16 residues. V gave up 3 bases and J gave up 6 bases; unmatched junction bases: 5. For the CDR3, the DNA is TGTGCCAGCAGCTTTAGGACAGGGGGGATTAATTCACCCCTCCACTTT. Protein product: CASSFRTGGINSPLHF.

The chain uses TRBV27 and TRBJ2-3; unclear D gene. The V gene lost 2 bases and the J gene lost 2 bases, with 8 bases spanning the gap. The CDR3 extends over 14 amino acids. CDR1 is MNHEY, CDR2 SMNVEV, per germline (reference sequence). The CDR3 DNA reads TGTGCCAGCAGTTTAAAGGATCCCACAGATACGCAGTATTTT. Protein sequence: CASSLKDPTDTQYF.

This clonotype has a handful of counts. The chain combines TRBV2 with TRBJ2-7; D is perhaps TRBD1 (6 bases). Germline assignment: CDR1 SNHLY and CDR2 FYNNEI. The CDR3 runs 14 residues. The ends were cut back, 8 bases at V and 6 bases at J, with 20 bases in the middle. The CDR3 DNA sequence: TGTGCCAGCGACCCGGGACAAACTTTTCTCGAGCAGTACGTC. Translation: CASDPGQTFLEQYV.

The rearrangement links TRBV12-3 or TRBV12-4 to TRBJ1-5, with 9 nucleotides matching TRBD1. The J segment lost 9 bases and the V segment lost 4 bases, leaving 13 bases of the junction unmatched. The CDR3 contains 16 residues. CDR3 amino acids: CASSSSPGQGFRPQHF. CDR3 bases: TGTGCCAGCAGTTCGTCTCCGGGACAGGGATTTAGGCCCCAGCATTTT.

V usage is TRBV23-1 and J usage is TRBJ2-1; tentatively, D is TRBD2 (6 bases). TRBV23-1 is reported as an ORF; its role is uncertain. This CDR3 is built from 11 residues. The V gene lost 5 bases and the J gene lost 8 bases, with 7 bases spanning the gap. The CDR3 sequence: CASSRRDEQFF. The CDR3 nucleotides read TGCGCCAGCAGTAGGAGGGATGAGCAGTTCTTC.

There are a few counts of this clonotype. The chain carries TRBV20-1 and TRBJ2-5; 8 bases map to TRBD1. CDR1 and CDR2 (germline): DFQATT, SNEGSKA (reference sequence). The V segment lost 0 bases and the J segment 5 bases; nucleotides outside the gene matches: 5. CDR3 length: 14 amino acids. Here the CDR3 reads CSARDVTGDETQYF. CDR3 DNA: TGCAGTGCTAGAGATGTGACAGGGGACGAGACCCAGTACTTC.

This sequence joins TRBV9 and TRBJ2-3, with D maybe TRBD1 (5 bases). The CDR3 totals 15 residues. Germline V CDR1 and CDR2: SGDLS, YYNGEE. Trimming took off 0 bases at V and 2 bases at J, with 10 bases between the two ends. CDR3 region: CASSVGVGVTDTQYF. The CDR3 nucleotides are TGTGCCAGCAGCGTAGGGGTAGGGGTCACAGATACGCAGTATTTT.

This clonotype was counted between two and nine times. The gene calls are TRBV12-3 or TRBV12-4 and TRBJ1-1; D gene ambiguous. The CDR3 has 13 residues. Trimming took 8 bases from V and 7 from J, leaving 17 bases between them. The CDR3 protein is CASRNAGNDEAFF. CDR3 DNA sequence: TGTGCCAGCCGTAATGCGGGGAATGATGAAGCTTTCTTT.

This clonotype was observed a handful of times. This sequence joins TRBV29-1 and TRBJ2-6; no clear D. The germline gives CDR1 SQVTM, CDR2 ANQGSEA. CDR3 size: 13 residues. The V end lost 4 bases, the J end lost 1 base, and 5 bases lay between the germline ends. In DNA form, the CDR3 reads TGCAGCGTTGCCCAGTCTGGGGCCAACGTCCTGACTTTC. This translates into CSVAQSGANVLTF.

This clonotype was counted only a few times. The chain is built from TRBV30 and TRBJ2-5; TRBD2 matches at 9 bases. CDR3 length: 16 residues. The ends lost 6 bases at V and 3 bases at J; junction bases unmatched: 14. Germline assignment: CDR1 GTSNPN and CDR2 SVGIG (reference sequence). CDR3 residues: CACPQRSGGLEETQYF. For the CDR3, the DNA is TGTGCCTGCCCTCAGCGTAGCGGGGGCCTGGAAGAGACCCAGTACTTC.

In its sample, this clonotype was seen a few times. This chain links TRBV7-6 with TRBJ2-7; D unclear. Germline CDR1 and CDR2: SGHVS and FNYEAQ. V was pared by 1 base and J by 0 bases, with 10 bases between. There are 15 residues in the CDR3. The CDR3 protein is CASSLVGQSSYEQYF. The DNA of the CDR3 is TGTGCCAGCAGCTTAGTTGGTCAAAGCTCCTACGAGCAGTACTTC.

This clonotype was seen more than once but under ten times. The V and J genes are TRBV20-1 and TRBJ2-7; tentative D call: TRBD2 (6 bases). The CDR3 is made up of 14 amino acids. Germline V lookup: CDR1 DFQATT, CDR2 SNEGSKA (reference sequence). Trimming cost V 6 bases and J 4 bases, with 19 bases left between them. The CDR3 sequence is CSARRGLGTYEQYF. The CDR3 nucleotides read TGCAGTGCGAGACGAGGGCTCGGGACTTACGAGCAGTACTTC.

This clonotype turned up a few times. The chain employs TRBV4-3 and TRBJ1-3; D possibly corresponds to TRBD1 (5 bases). The CDR3 length is 16 residues. Trimming cost V 0 bases and J 0 bases, with 9 bases left between them. Germline assignment: CDR1 LGHNA and CDR2 YSLEER. The CDR3 DNA reads TGCGCCAGCAGCCAAGAATCAGGGAGCTCTGGAAACACCATATATTTT. Translated, it gives CASSQESGSSGNTIYF.

This chain connects TRBV7-2 to TRBJ1-2; D gene ambiguous. Per germline, CDR1 SGHTA and CDR2 FQGNSA. The CDR3 runs to 15 residues. Trimming removed 1 base at V and 7 bases at J, with 16 bases between. The DNA of the CDR3 is TGTGCCAGCAGCTTAGGGTGGGAGGCTTCGGGTGGCTACACCTTC. Residues: CASSLGWEASGGYTF.

Here the CDR3 reads CASLSPGGSSYNEQFF. CDR3 coding DNA: TGTGCCAGCCTTTCCCCGGGGGGAAGCTCCTACAATGAGCAGTTCTTC. The chain carries TRBV6-5 and TRBJ2-1, with 7 bases matching TRBD2. The CDR3 contains 16 residues. The V gene end was trimmed by 8 bases and the J gene end by 0 bases; junction bases not matched to a gene: 10. Per germline, CDR1 MNHEY and CDR2 SVGAGI.

In this sample, this clonotype turned up a few times. The chain couples TRBV7-9 to TRBJ1-1; tentatively, D is TRBD1 (5 bases). The CDR3 has 14 amino acids. V shed 5 bases and J shed 1 base, with 11 bases lying between them. CDR1 is SEHNR, CDR2 FQNEAQ, per germline (reference sequence). CDR3 region: CASSRGEGNTEAFF. The CDR3 DNA reads TGTGCCAGCAGCCGGGGGGAGGGGAACACTGAAGCTTTCTTT.

The sample holds a few counts of this clonotype. The rearrangement joins TRBV6-4 to TRBJ2-1; 10 bases match TRBD1. CDR1 is MRHNA, CDR2 SNTAGT, per germline. V lost 9 bases and J lost 1; bases outside the gene matches: 6. The CDR3 totals 15 residues. The CDR3 sequence is CARATGGWSYNEQFF. CDR3 in DNA: TGTGCCAGGGCGACAGGGGGCTGGTCCTACAATGAGCAGTTCTTC.

V and J are TRBV7-2 and TRBJ2-7; TRBD2 matches 8 bases. There are 13 residues in the CDR3. J gave up 5 bases and V 4 bases, and 4 bases lay outside the gene matches. Germline CDR1 and CDR2: SGHTA and FQGNSA. The CDR3 here is CASSWKAGDEQYF. The CDR3 DNA is TGTGCCAGCAGCTGGAAAGCGGGAGACGAGCAGTACTTC.

In nucleotides, the CDR3 is TGTGCCAGCAGTTGGGGCAACTATGGCTACACCTTC. It encodes CASSWGNYGYTF. The V call is TRBV6-2 or TRBV6-3, the J call TRBJ1-2; a possible D gene is TRBD1 (5 bases). This CDR3 spans 12 amino acids. Germline assignment: CDR1 MNHEY and CDR2 SVGEGT. V was pared by 4 bases and J by 2 bases, with 5 bases between.